These T cell receptor beta chains were read from a single sample in a study of blood T cells in healthy people across ages. TCRdb re-derived calls from the 5' RACE reads in MiXCR, one entry per CDR3 protein. The sample lists 780,000 or so distinct CDR3 sequences; 20% to 25% were seen once. This same sample was also taken into another study, of T cells of mothers and their children.

The source material was blood. The receptors originated from a boy between 10 and 17 years old in good health. Each CDR3 is given with its conserved first and last residue. The D gene is left open where the match is weak. The size field is filled for only some rows; it gives once, few, many or a size class.

abundance,v_gene,j_gene,d_gene,CDR3nt,CDR3aa
NA,TRBV7-3,TRBJ2-1,NA,TGTGCCAGCAGCCCACTTCTCGGAGATGAGCAGTTCTTC,CASSPLLGDEQFF
NA,TRBV12-3/TRBV12-4,TRBJ2-1,NA,TGTGCCAGCAGTTACGGGCGGCAACGGCAGTTCTTC,CASSYGRQRQFF
once,TRBV12-3/TRBV12-4,TRBJ2-1,TRBD2,TGTGCCGGCAGTTTAAGCGAGCGGGGTTACAATGAGCAGTTCTTC,CAGSLSERGYNEQFF
few,TRBV12-3/TRBV12-4,TRBJ2-5,NA,TGTGCCAGCACCCGAGGAGCGGAGACCCAGTACTTC,CASTRGAETQYF
few,TRBV7-9,TRBJ2-1,NA,TGTGCCAGCAGCTTAGCGGTGCATGAGCAGTTCTTC,CASSLAVHEQFF
NA,TRBV14,TRBJ2-3,NA,TGTGCCAGCAGCCAAGCACAGCAAAAGATAGATACGCAGTATTTT,CASSQAQQKIDTQYF
many,TRBV20-1,TRBJ2-5,NA,TGCAGTGCTAGCCAGGCGGAGCTCCAAGAGACCCAGTACTTC,CSASQAELQETQYF
few,TRBV4-3,TRBJ2-1,TRBD1,TGCGCCAGCAGCCCACAGGGGGCGGATATGGATGAGCAGTTCTTC,CASSPQGADMDEQFF
NA,TRBV7-2,TRBJ2-1,TRBD2,TGTGCCGTCAGACTAGCGGGGGGGCAGGAGCAGTTCTTC,CAVRLAGGQEQFF
NA,TRBV11-2,TRBJ2-7,TRBD2,TGTGCCAGCAGCTTAGGCCTAGCGGACCAGTACGAGCAGTACTTC,CASSLGLADQYEQYF
few,TRBV7-2,TRBJ2-7,TRBD1,TGTGCCAGCAGCCTTGGACAGGGGATGACCTACGAGCAGTACTTC,CASSLGQGMTYEQYF
few,TRBV3-1,TRBJ2-7,TRBD1,TGTGCCAGCAGCTTATTTACAGGGGGAGAGAGCGAGCAGTACTTC,CASSLFTGGESEQYF
NA,TRBV4-1,TRBJ2-7,NA,TGCGCCAGCAGTCCTCCCGGGAACCTTCACGAGCAGTACTTC,CASSPPGNLHEQYF
NA,TRBV7-8,TRBJ2-1,NA,TGTGCCAGCAGCTTAGTTGAGCGGAGAGCCTACAATGAGCAGTTCTTC,CASSLVERRAYNEQFF
NA,TRBV7-3,TRBJ2-1,NA,TGTGCCAGCAGCTTATTTGGGGGAGCTCAGTTCTTC,CASSLFGGAQFF
few,TRBV29-1,TRBJ2-1,NA,TGCAGCGTAGAAACTGGACTAGAGCAGTTCTTC,CSVETGLEQFF